Following are 18 T cell receptor beta chains from one sample sequenced in a study of response to subunit inactivated influenza vaccine. TCRdb analysed the RT-PCR reads with MiXCR anew, one entry per CDR3 protein. The profile shows 610,000 or so distinct CDR3 sequences, approximately 15% of them singletons. The specimen comprised PBMCs from blood, sampled roughly 12 days after vaccination. The receptors shown here come from a man in his fifties or sixties who received an inactivated influenza vaccine.

This clonotype was detected a few times. The chain links TRBV20-1 to TRBJ2-5, with D possibly TRBD2 on 6 matching bases. The CDR3 runs 11 residues. The V and J ends lost 1 base and 10 bases respectively, with 10 bases between them. In germline, CDR1 is DFQATT, CDR2 SNEGSKA (reference sequence). CDR3 DNA: TGCAGTGCTAGAGGGTCGCGGGGCCAGTACTTC. It encodes CSARGSRGQYF.

This clonotype was observed many times. The rearrangement uses TRBV2 and TRBJ1-1, with a possible D match to TRBD1 (6 bases). CDR3 length: 13 residues. V gave up 5 bases and J gave up 11 bases, with 18 bases separating them. CDR1 and CDR2 from the germline V gene are SNHLY and FYNNEI. CDR3 amino acids: CASSYQGNPPAFF. The CDR3 DNA is TGTGCCAGCAGTTATCAGGGGAACCCCCCCGCTTTCTTT.

This clonotype occurred many times. The chain recombines TRBV5-5 with TRBJ2-1; the D call may be TRBD1 or TRBD2 (5 bases each). The CDR3 has 14 residues. The germline CDR1 and CDR2 sequences are SGHKS and YYEKEE (reference sequence). V lost 1 base, J lost 2 bases, and 7 bases lay in between. CDR3 bases: TGTGCCAGCAGCTTGAGGGACGCCTACAATGAGCAGTTCTTC. This codes for CASSLRDAYNEQFF.

This clonotype has only a few counts. The chain combines TRBV28 with TRBJ2-5; D might be TRBD1 (5 bases). CDR1 is MDHEN, CDR2 SYDVKM, per germline. Trimming took 3 bases from V and 1 from J, leaving 9 bases between them. The CDR3 has 14 residues. CDR3 region: CASSLTAPQETQYF. The CDR3 DNA sequence: TGTGCCAGCAGTTTGACAGCCCCCCAAGAGACCCAGTACTTC.

This clonotype was recorded a few times. This rearrangement joins TRBV2 to TRBJ2-1; the match to TRBD1 covers 7 bases. The junction had 5 bases not matched to a gene; V was cut back by 6 bases and J by 0 bases. Germline CDR1 and CDR2: SNHLY and FYNNEI. This CDR3 contains 15 residues. CDR3: CASSLDRNSYNEQFF. The CDR3 DNA follows: TGTGCCAGCAGCTTGGACAGGAACTCCTACAATGAGCAGTTCTTC. Full variable domain (missing parts from reference TRBV2 and TRBJ2-1): EPEVTQTPSHQVTQMGQEVILRCVPISNHLYFYWYRQILGQKVEFLVSFYNNEISEKSEIFDDQFSVERPDGSNFTLKIRSTKLEDSAMYFCASSLDRNSYNEQFFGPGTRLTVL.

This clonotype was seen at least ten times. The chain couples TRBV6-2 or TRBV6-3 to TRBJ1-5; TRBD1 agrees at 8 bases. Germline V gives CDR1 MNHEY, CDR2 SVGEGT. V was clipped by 0 bases and J by 7 bases; unmatched bases: 8. The CDR3 consists of 16 residues. CDR3 residues: CASSYSSRGLGQPQHF. Here the CDR3 DNA reads TGTGCCAGCAGTTACTCCTCCAGGGGGCTCGGGCAGCCCCAGCATTTT.

This clonotype was detected ten times or more. The chain joins TRBV5-1 to TRBJ2-7; 9 bases align to TRBD2. V shed 1 base and J 4 bases; nucleotides not matched to a gene: 6. Germline CDR1 reads SGHRS; CDR2 reads YFSETQ. This CDR3 has 15 residues. CDR3: CASSLSLAGPYEQYF. CDR3 coding DNA: TGCGCCAGCAGCTTGTCACTAGCGGGCCCGTACGAGCAGTACTTC.

This clonotype was recorded a few times. The V call is TRBV6-2 or TRBV6-3, the J call TRBJ2-1; no clear D gene. V was pared by 0 bases and J by 0 bases, with 12 bases between. CDR3 length: 17 amino acids. Germline-derived CDR1 and CDR2 are MNHEY and SVGEGT. The CDR3 loop reads CASSYSQTRTSYNEQFF. The CDR3 DNA is TGTGCCAGCAGTTACTCCCAGACCCGAACCTCCTACAATGAGCAGTTCTTC.

The chain couples TRBV7-2 to TRBJ2-7; D possibly uses TRBD1 or TRBD2 (5 bases each). Germline lookup yields CDR1 SGHTA and CDR2 FQGNSA. The CDR3 runs 15 residues. Trimming took 3 bases from V and 3 from J, leaving 15 bases between them. The CDR3 DNA is TGTGCCAGCAGCTTGGGGCCGGGGCAGCTCTACGAGCAGTACTTC. Translated, it gives CASSLGPGQLYEQYF.

A few counts support this clonotype. This chain uses TRBV29-1 with TRBJ2-7; D could derive from TRBD1 or TRBD2 (5 bases each). The CDR3 has 16 residues. Per germline, CDR1 SQVTM and CDR2 ANQGSEA. V lost 4 bases and J 5 bases, leaving 24 bases between the germline ends. The CDR3 loop reads CSVVDRQSGLGHEQYF. As DNA, the CDR3 is TGCAGCGTTGTTGATCGACAGTCGGGGCTGGGTCACGAGCAGTACTTC.

This clonotype was recorded many times. The V and J genes are TRBV10-3 and TRBJ2-7; D is possibly TRBD2 (7 bases). The germline V gene encodes CDR1 ENHRY and CDR2 SYGVKD. Trimming pared 2 bases from V and 2 bases from J, leaving 22 bases between. This CDR3 spans 18 amino acids. The CDR3 sequence is CAISEREGERTFPYEQYF. The CDR3 nucleotides read TGTGCCATCAGTGAGAGGGAGGGGGAGAGGACTTTTCCCTACGAGCAGTACTTC.

The V gene is TRBV10-3, the J gene TRBJ2-7; D remains unclear. From germline, CDR1 is ENHRY and CDR2 SYGVKD. The CDR3 consists of 13 residues. V was shortened by 2 bases and J by 2 bases, with 7 bases between the two germline ends. The CDR3, as DNA: TGTGCCATCAGTGAGGGAACCCCCTACGAGCAGTACTTC. It yields the protein CAISEGTPYEQYF.

This clonotype has just a few counts. V usage is TRBV4-3 and J usage is TRBJ2-7, with TRBD1 matching 7 bases. This CDR3 is built from 16 residues. The V and J ends lost 0 bases and 3 bases, in that order; junction bases with no gene match: 8. Germline CDR1 LGHNA, CDR2 YSLEER. CDR3 loop: CASSQEWDSSFYEQYF. As DNA, the CDR3 is TGCGCCAGCAGCCAAGAATGGGACAGTTCGTTCTACGAGCAGTACTTC.

This clonotype was observed a few times. This chain uses TRBV20-1 with TRBJ2-7; D call uncertain. From germline, CDR1 is DFQATT and CDR2 SNEGSKA (reference sequence). This CDR3 is built from 11 residues. V was shortened by 5 bases and J by 3 bases, with 8 bases between the two germline ends. The CDR3 bases are TGCAGTGCTGAGGCAAACTACGAGCAGTACTTC. Protein sequence: CSAEANYEQYF.

The genes are TRBV10-3 and TRBJ2-7; the match to TRBD1 covers 10 bases. This CDR3 region has 15 residues. Unmatched junction bases numbered 8, after V lost 6 bases and J lost 3 bases. The germline CDR1 and CDR2 sequences are ENHRY and SYGVKD. The CDR3: CAIRFDGTGVYEQYF. The CDR3 DNA is TGTGCCATCAGGTTTGACGGGACAGGGGTCTACGAGCAGTACTTC.

The chain has TRBV27 and TRBJ2-7, with 9 bases fitting TRBD1. The CDR3 sequence is 14 residues long. Germline loops: CDR1 MNHEY, CDR2 SMNVEV (reference sequence). V was pared by 3 bases and J by 5 bases, with 5 bases of the junction left unmatched. CDR3 sequence: CASSFRQGGHEQYF. As DNA, the CDR3 is TGTGCCAGCAGTTTCCGACAGGGGGGCCACGAGCAGTACTTC.

Only one count was recorded for this clonotype. CDR3 nucleotides: TGTGCCAGCAGCCAAGGTCCCGGATTCCACGAGCAGTACTTC. Translation gives CASSQGPGFHEQYF. The chain employs TRBV7-8 and TRBJ2-7; D gene uncertain. The germline V and J ends were trimmed by 5 bases and 5 bases, with 16 bases remaining between them. The CDR3 runs to 14 residues. CDR1 SGHVS and CDR2 FQNEAQ come from the germline V gene.

This clonotype was seen repeatedly, ten times or more. The chain carries TRBV6-2 or TRBV6-3 and TRBJ1-5; D is ambiguous. CDR3 length: 14 residues. V was clipped by 2 bases and J by 4 bases, with 9 bases between them. From germline, CDR1 is MNHEY and CDR2 SVGEGT. The CDR3 sequence is CASSYPSTNQPQHF. CDR3 DNA: TGTGCCAGCAGTTACCCATCTACTAATCAGCCCCAGCATTTT.